This TCR beta chain was identified during a study of T cells in Graves' hyperthyroidism and ophthalmopathy. General study results and limits: Most thyroid clonotypes with frequency above 0.001 were detected in blood.

This CDR3 comprises 14 residues. CDR1 is DFQATT, CDR2 SNEGSKA, per germline (reference sequence). The junction had 6 bases not matched to a gene; V was cut back by 3 bases and J by 7 bases. Notes on this clonotype: Its target is not known.

Patients were excluded because of uncontrolled infection, other autoimmune disease, pregnancy or lactation. Researchers took RNA transcripts and amplified the TCR beta CDR3 regions from them. The HTBI primer set drove a first-round RT-PCR of the TCR CDR3. A single record per CDR3 protein comes from TCRdb applying MiXCR to the multiplex PCR reads. The sample includes around 690,000 distinct CDR3 sequences, around 16% seen only once; the top ten take about 16%. The chain recombines TRBV20-1 with TRBJ2-2; 9 bases fit TRBD2. Sequenced input: blood. The sequence came from a man in his forties or fifties with Graves' hyperthyroidism. The CDR3 DNA reads as TGCAGTGCTAGGCGGGAGGGCCGGGGCGGGGAGCTGTTTTTT. Translation gives CSARREGRGGELFF.